These 2 T cell receptor beta chains originate from one sample sequenced in a study of identical twins. TCRdb reanalysed the 5' RACE reads using MiXCR and keeps one entry per CDR3 protein. The sample lists roughly 230,000 distinct CDR3 sequences, about 8% occurring once. These data also formed part of another study, on yellow fever vaccine responses in identical twins.

The sequencing sample was made of CD8+ T cells sorted from blood. These receptors all come from a woman under 30 in good health.

This clonotype has more than one count but fewer than ten. CDR3 in DNA: TGCAGTGCTAGAGTGGGACTAGCGGGAGTGGGTGAGCAGTTCTTC. It codes for CSARVGLAGVGEQFF. J is TRBJ2-1 and V is TRBV20-1, with 14 bases fitting TRBD2. With V trimmed by 1 base and J by 9 bases, 5 bases remained unmatched. The CDR3 consists of 15 residues. Germline assignment: CDR1 DFQATT and CDR2 SNEGSKA (reference sequence).

This clonotype was seen a few times. The chain recombines TRBV4-3 with TRBJ2-1; D might be TRBD2 (5 bases). CDR3 length: 14 residues. Trimming removed 1 base from V and 7 bases from J, with 11 bases in between. Germline CDR1 is LGHNA and CDR2 is YSLEER. The CDR3 sequence: CASSQGGFGNEQFF. CDR3 DNA: TGCGCCAGCAGCCAAGGCGGGTTTGGAAATGAGCAGTTCTTC.